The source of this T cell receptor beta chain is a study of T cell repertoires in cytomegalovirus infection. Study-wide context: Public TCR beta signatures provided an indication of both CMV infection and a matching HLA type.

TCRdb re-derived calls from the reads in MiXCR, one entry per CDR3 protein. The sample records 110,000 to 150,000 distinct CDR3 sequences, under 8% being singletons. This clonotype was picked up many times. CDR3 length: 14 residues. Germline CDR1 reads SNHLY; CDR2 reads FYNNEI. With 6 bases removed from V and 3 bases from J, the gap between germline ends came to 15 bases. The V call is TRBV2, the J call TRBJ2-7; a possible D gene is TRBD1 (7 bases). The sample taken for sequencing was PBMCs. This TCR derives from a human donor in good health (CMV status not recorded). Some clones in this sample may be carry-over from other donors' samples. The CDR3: CASRRDSWDYEQYF. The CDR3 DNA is TGTGCCAGCAGGCGGGACAGTTGGGACTACGAGCAGTACTTC.